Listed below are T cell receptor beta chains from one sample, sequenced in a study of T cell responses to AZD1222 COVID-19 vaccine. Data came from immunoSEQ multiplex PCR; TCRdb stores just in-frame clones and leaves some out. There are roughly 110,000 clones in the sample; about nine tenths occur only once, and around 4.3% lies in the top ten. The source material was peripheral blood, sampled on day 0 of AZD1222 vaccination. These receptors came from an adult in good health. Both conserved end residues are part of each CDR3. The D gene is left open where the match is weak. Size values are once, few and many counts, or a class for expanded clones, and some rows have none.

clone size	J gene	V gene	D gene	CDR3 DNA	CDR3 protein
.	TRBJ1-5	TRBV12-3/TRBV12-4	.	TGTGCCAGCAGCAGACAGGTCCGGCAGCCCCAGCATTTT	CASSRQVRQPQHF
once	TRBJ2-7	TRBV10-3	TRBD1	TGTGCCATCAGTCAACAGGGGGGACAAGTCCTGCAGTACTTC	CAISQQGGQVLQYF
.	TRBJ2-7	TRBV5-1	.	TGCGCCAGCAGCTTGGGACAAACCCGGTCCCACGAGCAGTACTTC	CASSLGQTRSHEQYF
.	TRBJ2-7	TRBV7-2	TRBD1	TGTGCCAGCAGCTTTACCGGGACAGGTTCCTACGAGCAGTACTTC	CASSFTGTGSYEQYF
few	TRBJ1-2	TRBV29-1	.	TGCAGCGTTGGCGGGGGTCCCAGCTATGGCTACACCTTC	CSVGGGPSYGYTF
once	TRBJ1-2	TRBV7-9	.	TGTGCCAGCAGTTTAGGCGACTATGGCTACACCTTC	CASSLGDYGYTF
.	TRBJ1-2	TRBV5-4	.	TGTGCCAGCAGCCTTTCATATGGAGGGTACAGAGGCTACACCTTC	CASSLSYGGYRGYTF
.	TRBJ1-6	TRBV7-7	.	TGTGCCAGCAGCTTACAGGGAGATTCACCCCTCCACTTT	CASSLQGDSPLHF
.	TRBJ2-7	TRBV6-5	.	TGTGCCAGCCGAGCGGCCTACGAGCAGTACTTC	CASRAAYEQYF
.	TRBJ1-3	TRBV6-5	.	TGTGCCAGCAGTTACCGAGATGGGTCTGGAAACACCATATATTTT	CASSYRDGSGNTIYF
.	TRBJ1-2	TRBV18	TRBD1	TGTGCCAGCTCACCACAAGAGACAGGGAGGTACCTCTATGGCTACACCTTC	CASSPQETGRYLYGYTF
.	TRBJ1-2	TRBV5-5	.	TGTGCCAGCAGCTTACGACAGGTGTCCTATGGCTACACCTTC	CASSLRQVSYGYTF
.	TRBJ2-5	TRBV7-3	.	TGTGCCAGCAGCCCTAACGTCGGCGGGCAGACCCAGTACTTC	CASSPNVGGQTQYF
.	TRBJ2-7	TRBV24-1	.	TGTGCCACCAGTGATTCGGTACAGGGCCCCGGGGGCGAGCAGTACTTC	CATSDSVQGPGGEQYF
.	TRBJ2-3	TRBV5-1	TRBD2	TGCGCCAGCAAAAAGCTAGCGGGAGGATTGGGCACAGATACGCAGTATTTT	CASKKLAGGLGTDTQYF
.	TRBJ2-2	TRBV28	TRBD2	TGTGCCAGCAGTTCCTTCACTAGCGGGAGGGCCGGGGAGCTGTTTTTT	CASSSFTSGRAGELFF
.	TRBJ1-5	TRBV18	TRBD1	TGTGCCAGCTCACCGGGGCAGGGGGATAATCAGCCCCAGCATTTT	CASSPGQGDNQPQHF
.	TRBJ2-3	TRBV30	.	TGTGCCTGGAGTACACTAGGTGGTCACACAGATACGCAGTATTTT	CAWSTLGGHTDTQYF
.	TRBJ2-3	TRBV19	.	TGTGCCAGTAGGATAGCCCTCATAGGTCCCCCGTGGGGGCGCATTGGAGATACGCAGTATTTT	CASRIALIGPPWGRIGDTQYF
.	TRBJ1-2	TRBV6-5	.	TGTGCCAGCAGTTCAAACAGGGACCACACCTTC	CASSSNRDHTF
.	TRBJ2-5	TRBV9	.	TGTGCCAGCAGCACACAAGAGACCCAGTACTTC	CASSTQETQYF
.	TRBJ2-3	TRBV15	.	TGTGCCACCAGCAGCAATCCGGGGGAGCGGTACGATACGCAGTATTTT	CATSSNPGERYDTQYF
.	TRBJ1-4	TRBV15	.	TGTGCCACCAGCAGGGTGGGGGGCGAGGATAAAAAACTGTTTTTT	CATSRVGGEDKKLFF
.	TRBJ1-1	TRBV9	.	TGTGCCAGCAGCGTACTTGGGGACGGGAACACTGAAGCTTTCTTT	CASSVLGDGNTEAFF
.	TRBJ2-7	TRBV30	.	TGTGCCTGGAGTGAATCTACCGGGACACTTTACGAGCAGTACTTC	CAWSESTGTLYEQYF
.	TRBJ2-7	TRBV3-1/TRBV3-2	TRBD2	TGTGCCAGCAGCCAAGGATCCGGACTAGCGGGGTCCGGGGTCTACGAGCAGTACTTC	CASSQGSGLAGSGVYEQYF
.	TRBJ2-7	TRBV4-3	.	TGCGCCAGCAGCCAAGTCGCCCCCGGGACATCTGACTACGAGCAGTACTTC	CASSQVAPGTSDYEQYF
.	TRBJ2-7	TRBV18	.	TGTGCCAGCTCACCACGGGGCCCGGGGGAGCAGTACTTC	CASSPRGPGEQYF
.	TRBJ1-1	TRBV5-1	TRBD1	TGCGCCAGCACCAAGACAGGGCTGAACACTGAAGCTTTCTTT	CASTKTGLNTEAFF
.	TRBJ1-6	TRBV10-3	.	TGTGCCATCAGTCAAGGGGAATATAATTCACCCCTCCACTTT	CAISQGEYNSPLHF
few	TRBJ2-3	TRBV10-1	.	TGCGCCAGCAGTGAGTCTTGCGGGATATGGGCAGATACGCAGTATTTT	CASSESCGIWADTQYF
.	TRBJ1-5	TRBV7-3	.	TGTGCCAGCAGCCCCCGCGGAAATCAGCCCCAGCATTTT	CASSPRGNQPQHF
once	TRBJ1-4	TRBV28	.	TGTGCCAGCAGTTTAAAGGGTGAAAAACTGTTTTTT	CASSLKGEKLFF
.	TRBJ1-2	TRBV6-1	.	TGTGCCAGCAGTGAATTGGGCAGGCAGTATGGCTACACCTTC	CASSELGRQYGYTF
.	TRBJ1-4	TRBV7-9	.	TGTGCCAGCAGCTTAGGCTTCAGCGGCTGGGGTAATGAAAAACTGTTTTTT	CASSLGFSGWGNEKLFF
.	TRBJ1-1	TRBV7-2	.	TGTGCCAGCAGCCTCGGCAGGGTATTCACTGAAGCTTTCTTT	CASSLGRVFTEAFF
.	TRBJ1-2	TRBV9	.	TGTGCCAGCAGCGAGGCCCCTACAGGGAGAAATGGCTACACCTTC	CASSEAPTGRNGYTF
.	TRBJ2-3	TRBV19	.	TGTGCCAGTAGTGTCCTTTCCACAGATACGCAGTATTTT	CASSVLSTDTQYF